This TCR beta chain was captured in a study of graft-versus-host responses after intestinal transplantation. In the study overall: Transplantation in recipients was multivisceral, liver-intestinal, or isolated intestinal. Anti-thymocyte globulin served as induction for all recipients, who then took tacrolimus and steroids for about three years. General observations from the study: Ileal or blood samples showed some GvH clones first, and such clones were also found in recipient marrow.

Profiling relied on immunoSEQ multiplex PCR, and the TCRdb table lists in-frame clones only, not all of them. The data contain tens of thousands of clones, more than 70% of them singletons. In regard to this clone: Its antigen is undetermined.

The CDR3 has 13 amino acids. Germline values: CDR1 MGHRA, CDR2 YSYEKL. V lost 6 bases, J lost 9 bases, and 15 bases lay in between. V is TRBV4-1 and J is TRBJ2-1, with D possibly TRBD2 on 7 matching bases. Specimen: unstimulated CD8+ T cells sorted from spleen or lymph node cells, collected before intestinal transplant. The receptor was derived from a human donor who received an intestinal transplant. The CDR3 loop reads CASRGLLQGEQFF. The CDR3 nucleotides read TGCGCCAGCAGGGGACTACTACAGGGTGAGCAGTTCTTC.